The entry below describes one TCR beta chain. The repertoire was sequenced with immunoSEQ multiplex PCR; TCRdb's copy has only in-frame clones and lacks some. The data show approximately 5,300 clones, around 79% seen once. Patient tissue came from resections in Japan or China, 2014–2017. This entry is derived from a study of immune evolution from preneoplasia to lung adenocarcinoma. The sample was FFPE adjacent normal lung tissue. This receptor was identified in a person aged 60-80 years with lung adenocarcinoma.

In DNA form, the CDR3 reads TGCGCCAGCAACCAAGGGGGAACGAACACTGAAGCTTTCTTT. Translated, it gives CASNQGGTNTEAFF. This chain joins TRBV5-1 and TRBJ1-1; D possibly corresponds to TRBD1 (6 bases). The CDR3 runs 14 residues. Trimming pared 6 bases from V and 1 base from J, leaving 13 bases between. The V gene's germline CDR1 is SGHRS and CDR2 YFSETQ.